These 13 T cell receptor beta chains share one sample of origin, sequenced in a study of glioma-infiltrating T cells. Using RNA template, CDR3s of TCR alpha and beta were amplified with iRepertoire arm-PCR. TCRdb reprocessed the multiplex PCR reads via MiXCR and lists one record per CDR3 protein. There are 170,000 or so distinct CDR3 sequences in the sample; under 55% occur only once, and under 6.5% lies in the top ten. Sequencing was performed on glioma tissue, nonneoplastic brain tissue, or PBMCs (not recorded which). The receptors here all came from a human donor with low-grade glioma or glioblastoma, undergoing nonglioma brain surgery, or in good health (not recorded which).

This clonotype turned up a few times. The V call is TRBV12-3 or TRBV12-4, the J call TRBJ1-2; D gene ambiguous. This CDR3 is built from 11 residues. Trimming removed 6 bases from V and 4 bases from J, with 6 bases in between. This CDR3 is CASSQFYGYTF. The CDR3 coding sequence is TGTGCCAGCAGCCAGTTCTATGGCTACACCTTC.

The chain's CDR3 is CASRNRGRMNEQFF. CDR3 nucleotide sequence: TGTGCCAGCCGTAACAGGGGGCGCATGAATGAGCAGTTCTTC. This sequence joins TRBV19 and TRBJ2-1; 9 nucleotides match TRBD1. After removal of 9 bases from V and 7 bases from J, the junction contained 10 bases not matched to a gene. The germline V gene encodes CDR1 LNHDA and CDR2 SQIVND (reference sequence). The CDR3 contains 14 residues.

This clonotype has more than one count but fewer than ten. The gene calls are TRBV7-9 and TRBJ1-4; D unresolved. The V end was cut by 1 base, the J end by 4 bases, with 10 bases between. CDR3 length: 15 amino acids. Germline V CDR1 and CDR2: SEHNR, FQNEAQ (reference sequence). The chain's CDR3 is CASSLVLDRNEKLFF. The CDR3 bases are TGTGCCAGCAGCTTAGTCCTGGACCGTAATGAAAAACTGTTTTTT.

This clonotype was detected a few times. A single base separates this from a much larger clone, so it may be a read error. As DNA, the CDR3 is TGCAGTGCTAGAGATTACTATAGGAGCCTGAACACTGAAGCTTTATTT. Translating gives CSARDYYRSLNTEALF. V gene TRBV20-1 combines with J gene TRBJ1-1, with D unresolved. Germline CDR1 reads DFQATT; CDR2 reads SNEGSKA (reference sequence). The CDR3 sequence is 16 residues long.

This clonotype was observed at least ten times. V and J are TRBV28 and TRBJ2-1; TRBD2 matches at 13 bases. The germline V gene has CDR1 MDHEN and CDR2 SYDVKM. The ends lost 2 bases at V and 9 bases at J; junction bases unmatched: 10. The CDR3 sequence is 17 residues long. The CDR3 is CASSLGGLAGEGSEQFF. The CDR3 region has the DNA TGTGCCAGCAGTTTAGGCGGACTAGCGGGAGAGGGTAGTGAGCAGTTCTTC.

The V and J genes are TRBV5-1 and TRBJ2-1, with no clear D. The V gene's germline CDR1 is SGHRS and CDR2 YFSETQ. There are 12 residues in the CDR3. The ends were cut back, 4 bases at V and 5 bases at J, with 7 bases in the middle. In DNA, the CDR3 is TGCGCCAGCAGCGGCGATGACAATGAGCAGTTCTTC. This translates into CASSGDDNEQFF.

This clonotype occurred many times. The genes are TRBV7-2 and TRBJ2-5, with unresolved D. The germline V and J ends were trimmed by 0 bases and 13 bases, with 12 bases remaining between them. This CDR3 region has 12 residues. Germline V lookup: CDR1 SGHTA, CDR2 FQGNSA. For the CDR3, the DNA is TGTGCCAGCAGCTTAGCGCGGCCTCCCGTGTACTTC. Its translation: CASSLARPPVYF.

This clonotype was seen at least ten times. The chain joins TRBV28 to TRBJ2-1; TRBD2 is a possible D gene (5 bases). Germline V gene sequence: CDR1 MDHEN, CDR2 SYDVKM. This CDR3 spans 11 amino acids. The V end lost 5 bases, the J end lost 10 bases, and 9 bases lay between the germline ends. CDR3 sequence reads: CASSRRGEQFF. The CDR3 bases are TGTGCCAGCAGTCGACGAGGGGAGCAGTTCTTC.

The CDR3 reads CSASEGNSYEQYF. The CDR3 DNA sequence: TGCAGTGCTAGTGAGGGGAACTCCTACGAGCAGTACTTC. V and J are TRBV20-1 and TRBJ2-7; D assignment may be TRBD1 or TRBD2 (5 bases each). CDR1 DFQATT and CDR2 SNEGSKA come from the germline V gene (reference sequence). V lost 3 bases to trimming and J lost 0 bases, with 9 bases between them. The CDR3 totals 13 residues.

This clonotype was seen a handful of times. The J gene is TRBJ2-3, the V gene TRBV2, with TRBD2 identical over 9 bases. The V gene's germline CDR1 is SNHLY and CDR2 FYNNEI. The CDR3 length is 14 residues. Trimming at V came to 7 bases and at J to 3 bases, leaving 5 bases not matched to a gene. CDR3 in DNA: TGTGCCAGCAAGCGGGAGGTGGGAACAGATACGCAGTATTTT. Amino acid sequence: CASKREVGTDTQYF.

Remarks on this clonotype: A single base separates this from a much larger clone, so it may be a read error. The chain is built from TRBV4-1 and TRBJ2-1; D might be TRBD2 (6 bases). Looked up from germline, CDR1 is MGHRA and CDR2 is YSYEKL. The CDR3 contains 14 residues. The CDR3, as DNA: TGCGCCAGCAGCCCACGGGACTGGGGTTTTGAGCAGTCCTTC. It codes for CASSPRDWGFEQSF.

In its sample, this clonotype was seen many times. The chain links TRBV28 to TRBJ1-1; D gene ambiguous. Germline loops: CDR1 MDHEN, CDR2 SYDVKM. The CDR3 has 12 residues. V shed 1 base and J shed 7 bases, with 7 bases lying between them. The CDR3 DNA reads TGTGCCAGCAGTTTATTGATCCATGAAGCTTTCTTT. The encoded protein is CASSLLIHEAFF.

This clonotype was picked up a small number of times. The V call is TRBV5-1, the J call TRBJ2-1; the match to TRBD2 covers 11 bases. V trimming: 5 bases; J trimming: 5 bases; junction bases outside the gene matches: 6. Germline V lookup: CDR1 SGHRS, CDR2 YFSETQ. The CDR3 covers 15 residues. The CDR3 nucleotides are TGCGCCAGCAGAGTAACTAGCGGGAGTAACAATGAGCAGTTCTTC. It specifies CASRVTSGSNNEQFF.